A selection of T cell receptor beta chains follows, all from one sample in a study of T cell clonotyping in hematopoietic cell transplantation. Profiled with immunoSEQ multiplex PCR; TCRdb holds only in-frame clones, not every one. The sample holds over 10,000 clones, about 86% seen once. The sequencing here drew on PBMCs, taken 100 days after allogeneic stem cell transplant. Source of these receptors: a female patient aged 40-50 years who had an allogeneic stem cell transplant from a related donor, so T cells may come from the graft donor. Some clones in this sample may be carry-over from other donors' samples. CDR3s include the opening cysteine and the closing phenylalanine or tryptophan. D genes are given only for firm matches. Expanded clones get a size class; other rows say once, few or many, or leave the size out.

clone_size d_call j_call v_call cdr3_nt cdr3_aa
- - TRBJ2-2 TRBV6-5 TGTGCCAGCAGAGCCTGGGACAACACCGGGGAGCTGTTTTTT CASRAWDNTGELFF
few - TRBJ2-7 TRBV7-8 TGTGCCAGCAGCTTAGAGGACCCTTCCTACGAGCAGTACTTC CASSLEDPSYEQYF
- - TRBJ2-7 TRBV27 TGTGCCAGCAGCCCACGACAGTCCTACGAGCAGTACTTC CASSPRQSYEQYF
- - TRBJ1-2 TRBV27 TGTGCCAGCAGCGCTACACATCCTAACTATGGCTACACCTTC CASSATHPNYGYTF
few TRBD2 TRBJ2-1 TRBV27 TGTGCCAGCAGCCCCCCCAGCGGGAACCACAATGAGCAGTTCTTC CASSPPSGNHNEQFF
- TRBD2 TRBJ2-1 TRBV28 TGTGCCAGCAGCCCGCAGCGGGAGTGGGGCAATGAGCAGTTCTTC CASSPQREWGNEQFF
- - TRBJ2-6 TRBV25-1 TGTGCCAGCAGTGAATCAGACAGGTCTATGACTTTC CASSESDRSMTF
once - TRBJ1-1 TRBV30 TGTGCCTGGACCCCTCCCACAGGGATGAACACTGAAGCTTTCTTT CAWTPPTGMNTEAFF
- - TRBJ2-7 TRBV2 TGTGCCAGCAACCGAGGTGACATATCGCCGGGTGAGCAGTACTTC CASNRGDISPGEQYF
- - TRBJ1-6 TRBV5-1 TGCGCCAGCAGCTTGTCTGCCCGTGATTCACCCCTCCACTTT CASSLSARDSPLHF
- TRBD1 TRBJ1-1 TRBV6-4 TGTGCCAGCAGTGAAACAGGGGGCGAGCACACTGAAGCTTTCTTT CASSETGGEHTEAFF
- TRBD1 TRBJ2-5 TRBV11-2 TGTGCCAGCAGCCCCAACAGGGGTAGTTTAGAGACCCAGTACTTC CASSPNRGSLETQYF
- - TRBJ2-7 TRBV27 TGTGCCAGCACTGGCTTGGGGGGTACCAGCTACGAGCAGTACTTC CASTGLGGTSYEQYF
- - TRBJ1-5 TRBV2 TGTGCCAGCAGACAGGGATGGGATCAGCCCCAGCATTTT CASRQGWDQPQHF
- - TRBJ1-2 TRBV4-2 TGTGCCAGCAGCCAAGACCGGACGGGGGCAGGGGGCTACACCTTC CASSQDRTGAGGYTF
- - TRBJ2-7 TRBV28 TGTGCCAGCAGGGCCGGGACCGGCCCCTACGAGCAGTACTTC CASRAGTGPYEQYF
few TRBD1 TRBJ1-2 TRBV6-5 TGTGCCAGCAGACGACAGGGTGGCTACACCTTC CASRRQGGYTF
once - TRBJ1-3 TRBV5-6 TGTGCCAGCAGCCCCGGACGACAGGTCCCTAACACCATATATTTT CASSPGRQVPNTIYF
- - TRBJ1-2 TRBV9 TGTGCCAGCAGCGTAGGTGTGGGGGAAGGCTACACCTTC CASSVGVGEGYTF
- - TRBJ1-4 TRBV25-1 TGTGCCTCCGGGCCGAATGAAAAACTGTTTTTT CASGPNEKLFF
- - TRBJ1-3 TRBV11-1 TGTGCCAGCAGCGGAAGAGGGGCGGGGGCCACGCGCGGAAACACCATATATTTT CASSGRGAGATRGNTIYF
few - TRBJ1-1 TRBV4-2 TGTGCCAGCAGCCAAGATGATCGGCGGGAGGGGGCTTTCTTT CASSQDDRREGAFF
- TRBD1 TRBJ1-2 TRBV5-4 TGTGCCAGCAGCTTACGGCAGGGGGACTATGGCTACACCTTC CASSLRQGDYGYTF
medium-sized - TRBJ2-1 TRBV25-1 TGTGCCAGCAGTGGTGGTGATGAGCAGTTCTTC CASSGGDEQFF
- - TRBJ2-1 TRBV30 TGTGCCTGGAGCTTCGGTGAGCAGTTCTTC CAWSFGEQFF
- TRBD2 TRBJ2-2 TRBV10-2 TGCGCCAGCAGGGGACTAGCGGGAGCGATCGGGGAGCTGTTTTTT CASRGLAGAIGELFF
- TRBD2 TRBJ2-4 TRBV10-3 TGTGCCACGGGGGACCAGCGGGAGGGCCGGAACATTCAGTACTTC CATGDQREGRNIQYF
- - TRBJ1-4 TRBV6-5 TGTGCCAGCAGTTACGACACGAATGAAAAACTGTTTTTT CASSYDTNEKLFF
- TRBD1 TRBJ1-1 TRBV9 TGTGCCAGCAGCGTCTCCTCAGGGGGCGCTTACACTGAAGCTTTCTTT CASSVSSGGAYTEAFF
- - TRBJ1-5 TRBV27 TGTGCCAGCAGTCCCCGGGACGGGAATCAGCCCCAGCATTTT CASSPRDGNQPQHF
- - TRBJ1-6 TRBV30 TGTGCCCATAAACCGAGGGAGACCCTCCACTTT CAHKPRETLHF
- - TRBJ2-5 TRBV19 TGTGCCAGTAGTCCGGGACATTCTATTCCGTACTTC CASSPGHSIPYF
- - TRBJ2-7 TRBV9 TGTGCCAGCAGCGTAGATCCGGGTTACGAGCAGTACTTC CASSVDPGYEQYF
- - TRBJ1-2 TRBV9 TGTGCCAGCAGCGCGGGGCGGGACTCGAGGGGCTACACCTTC CASSAGRDSRGYTF
- - TRBJ2-5 TRBV6-1 TGTGCCAGCAGTGAATACACGAGGGATAGAGAGACCCAGTACTTC CASSEYTRDRETQYF
few - TRBJ1-5 TRBV15 TGTGCCACCAGCAATGCGGGGGGAGGAGGCAATCAGCCCCAGCATTTT CATSNAGGGGNQPQHF
- - TRBJ1-4 TRBV5-1 TGCGCCAGCAGCAAAGTCTCGACGAGGGAAAAACTGTTTTTT CASSKVSTREKLFF
- TRBD1 TRBJ2-7 TRBV5-1 TGCGCCAGCAGGATTGGACAGGGGAAGACCTACGAGCAGTACTTC CASRIGQGKTYEQYF
- TRBD1 TRBJ2-7 TRBV6-5 TGTGCCAGCAGTTACTCAGGGACAGGGTATCTCGAGCAGTACTTC CASSYSGTGYLEQYF
few TRBD1 TRBJ1-6 TRBV5-5 TGTGCCAGCAGCTTGGGATGGGACAGGGGGCGAGGCGGTCACTTT CASSLGWDRGRGGHF
- TRBD2 TRBJ2-7 TRBV6-5 TGTGCCAGCAGTTACTCGACAGCGGGAGTCTCCGAGCAGTACTTC CASSYSTAGVSEQYF
- TRBD2 TRBJ2-7 TRBV27 TGTGCCAGCAGTCCGGGACTAGCGGGATCTGATCGGTCTTACGAGCAGTACTTC CASSPGLAGSDRSYEQYF
- TRBD1 TRBJ2-7 TRBV30 TGTGCCTGGAGTGACAGGGGGCAGGAGCAGTACTTC CAWSDRGQEQYF
- - TRBJ1-5 TRBV27 TGTGCCAGCAGTTTAGGCGGGGCAGGGCAGCCCCAGCATTTT CASSLGGAGQPQHF
- - TRBJ2-7 TRBV9 TGTGCCAGCAGCGTAGCGGGAGAGGCCTACGAGCAGTACTTC CASSVAGEAYEQYF
few - TRBJ1-1 TRBV19 TGTGCCAGTAGTATAGTCCAGAACACTGAAGCTTTCTTT CASSIVQNTEAFF
- TRBD1 TRBJ2-2 TRBV29-1 TGCAGCGCCAATAGGGACAGAAACACCGGGGAGCTGTTTTTT CSANRDRNTGELFF
few - TRBJ1-5 TRBV14 TGTGCCAGCAGCCCTAACAGGGTTACTCAGCCCCAGCATTTT CASSPNRVTQPQHF
- - TRBJ2-3 TRBV9 TGTGCCAGCAGCGTCTCAGGGGGAGGAGATACGCAGTATTTT CASSVSGGGDTQYF
- - TRBJ1-5 TRBV5-8 TGTGCCAGCAGCTTGGAGGTGGGGTTAGGAATCAATCAGCCCCAGCATTTT CASSLEVGLGINQPQHF
few TRBD1 TRBJ2-7 TRBV7-2 TGTGCCAGCAGCTTAGATCCACCGGGACAGGGCTACGAGCAGTACTTC CASSLDPPGQGYEQYF
- - TRBJ2-2 TRBV19 TGTGCCAGTAGTCTCACAGGAACCGGGGAGCTGTTTTTT CASSLTGTGELFF
- - TRBJ2-2 TRBV6-5 TGTGCCAGCAGAGGAGGGGCCGGGGAGCTGTTTTTT CASRGGAGELFF